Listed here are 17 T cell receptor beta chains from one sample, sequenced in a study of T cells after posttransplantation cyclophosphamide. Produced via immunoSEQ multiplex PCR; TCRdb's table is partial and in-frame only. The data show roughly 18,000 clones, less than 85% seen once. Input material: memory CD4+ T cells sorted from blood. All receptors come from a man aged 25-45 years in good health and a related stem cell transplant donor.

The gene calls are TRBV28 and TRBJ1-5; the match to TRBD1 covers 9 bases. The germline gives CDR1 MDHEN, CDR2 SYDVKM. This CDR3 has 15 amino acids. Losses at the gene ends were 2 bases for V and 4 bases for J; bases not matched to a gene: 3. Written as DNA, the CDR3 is TGTGCCAGCAGTTTAAGGACAGGGGCTAATCAGCCCCAGCATTTT. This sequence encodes CASSLRTGANQPQHF.

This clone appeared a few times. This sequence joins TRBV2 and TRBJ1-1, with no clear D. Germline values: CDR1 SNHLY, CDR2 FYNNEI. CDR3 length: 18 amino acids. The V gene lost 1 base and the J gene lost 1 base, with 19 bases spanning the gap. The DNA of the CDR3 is TGTGCCAGCAGTGAAGAGTCCCTACTCGAGTGGGCGAACACTGAAGCTTTCTTT. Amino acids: CASSEESLLEWANTEAFF.

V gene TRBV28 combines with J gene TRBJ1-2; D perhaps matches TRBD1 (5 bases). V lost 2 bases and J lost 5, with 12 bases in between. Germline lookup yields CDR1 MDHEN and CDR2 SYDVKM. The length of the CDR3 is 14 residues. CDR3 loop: CASSLGGEDYGYTF. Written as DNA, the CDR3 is TGTGCCAGCAGTTTAGGGGGGGAAGATTATGGCTACACCTTC.

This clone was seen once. CDR3 region: CASSEGRLAGSTDTQYF. Written as DNA, the CDR3 is TGTGCCAGCAGTGAAGGCAGGCTAGCGGGGAGCACAGATACGCAGTATTTT. The chain employs TRBV25-1 and TRBJ2-3, with 9 bases identical to TRBD2. Germline CDR1 MGHDK, CDR2 SYGVNS. This CDR3 has 17 residues. V lost 2 bases to trimming and J lost 0 bases; unmatched junction nucleotides: 6.

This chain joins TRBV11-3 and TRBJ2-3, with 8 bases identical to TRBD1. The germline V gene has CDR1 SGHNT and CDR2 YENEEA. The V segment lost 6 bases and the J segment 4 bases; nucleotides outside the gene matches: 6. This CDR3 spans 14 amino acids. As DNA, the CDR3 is TGTGCCAGCAGTTCCGGACAGGGCGCAGATACGCAGTATTTT. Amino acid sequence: CASSSGQGADTQYF.

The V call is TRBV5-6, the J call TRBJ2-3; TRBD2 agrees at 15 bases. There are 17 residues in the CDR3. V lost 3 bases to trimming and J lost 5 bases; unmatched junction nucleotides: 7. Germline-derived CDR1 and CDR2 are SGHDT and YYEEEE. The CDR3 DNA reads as TGTGCCAGCAGCTCCGGGACTAGCGGGGGGTACATAGATACGCAGTATTTT. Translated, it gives CASSSGTSGGYIDTQYF.

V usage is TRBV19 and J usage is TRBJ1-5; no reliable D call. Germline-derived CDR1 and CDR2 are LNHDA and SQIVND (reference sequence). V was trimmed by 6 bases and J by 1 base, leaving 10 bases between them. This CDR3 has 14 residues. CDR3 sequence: CASRWQMSNQPQHF. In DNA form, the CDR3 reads TGTGCCAGTAGGTGGCAGATGAGCAATCAGCCCCAGCATTTT.

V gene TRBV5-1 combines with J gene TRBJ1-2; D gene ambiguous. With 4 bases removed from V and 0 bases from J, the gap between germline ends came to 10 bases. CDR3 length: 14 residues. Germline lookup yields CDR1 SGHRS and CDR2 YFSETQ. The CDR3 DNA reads TGCGCCAGCAGCCCGGAGGTATCTAACTATGGCTACACCTTC. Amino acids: CASSPEVSNYGYTF.

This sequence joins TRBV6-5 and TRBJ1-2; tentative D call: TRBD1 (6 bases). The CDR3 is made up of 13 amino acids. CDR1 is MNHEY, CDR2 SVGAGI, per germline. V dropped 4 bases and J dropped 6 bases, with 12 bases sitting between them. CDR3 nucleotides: TGTGCCAGCAGTTTGGACAGCGACCATGGCTACACCTTC. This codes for CASSLDSDHGYTF.

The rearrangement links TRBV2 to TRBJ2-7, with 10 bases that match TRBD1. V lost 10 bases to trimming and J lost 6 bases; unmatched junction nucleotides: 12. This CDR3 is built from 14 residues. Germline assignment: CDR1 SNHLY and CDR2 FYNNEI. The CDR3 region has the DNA TGTGCCACCCACTCGGGACAGGGGCCCAGCGAGCAGTACTTC. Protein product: CATHSGQGPSEQYF.

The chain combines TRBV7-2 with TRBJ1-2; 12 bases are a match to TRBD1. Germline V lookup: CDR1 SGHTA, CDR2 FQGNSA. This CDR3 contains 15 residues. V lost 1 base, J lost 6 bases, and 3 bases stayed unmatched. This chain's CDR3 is CASSLVGTGGDGYTF. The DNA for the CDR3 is TGTGCCAGCAGCTTAGTTGGGACAGGGGGCGATGGCTACACCTTC. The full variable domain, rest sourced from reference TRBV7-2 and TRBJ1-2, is GAGVSQSPSNKVTEKGKDVELRCDPISGHTALYWYRQSLGQGLEFLIYFQGNSAPDKSGLPSDRFSAERTGGSVSTLTIQRTQQEDSAVYLCASSLVGTGGDGYTFGSGTRLTVV.

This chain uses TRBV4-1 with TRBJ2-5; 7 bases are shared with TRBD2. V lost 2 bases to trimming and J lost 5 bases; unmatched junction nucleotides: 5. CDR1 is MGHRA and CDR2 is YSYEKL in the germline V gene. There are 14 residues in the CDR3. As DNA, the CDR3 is TGCGCCAGCAGCCAACTACTAGCGACGGAGACCCAGTACTTC. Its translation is CASSQLLATETQYF.

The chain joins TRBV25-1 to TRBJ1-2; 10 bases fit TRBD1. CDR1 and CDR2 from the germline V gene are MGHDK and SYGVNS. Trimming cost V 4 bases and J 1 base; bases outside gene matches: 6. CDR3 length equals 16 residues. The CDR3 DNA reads TGTGCCAGCAGTGGACAGGGGGCTACCCTTAACTATGGCTACACCTTC. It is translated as CASSGQGATLNYGYTF.

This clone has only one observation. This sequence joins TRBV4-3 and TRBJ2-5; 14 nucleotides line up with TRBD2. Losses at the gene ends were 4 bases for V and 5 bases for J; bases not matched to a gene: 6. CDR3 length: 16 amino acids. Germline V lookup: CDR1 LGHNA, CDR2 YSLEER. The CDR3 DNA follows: TGCGCCAGCAGCCTGGGACTAGCGGGGGCCGCGGAGACCCAGTACTTC. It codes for CASSLGLAGAAETQYF.

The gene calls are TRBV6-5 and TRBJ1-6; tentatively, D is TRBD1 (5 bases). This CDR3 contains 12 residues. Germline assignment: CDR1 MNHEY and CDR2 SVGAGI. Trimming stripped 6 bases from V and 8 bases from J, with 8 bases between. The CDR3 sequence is CASREGDSPLHF. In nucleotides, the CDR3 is TGTGCCAGCAGGGAAGGGGATTCACCCCTCCACTTT.

The CDR3 is CASSQDLGSGGAYEQYF. CDR3 DNA sequence: TGTGCCAGCAGCCAAGATCTAGGTAGCGGGGGGGCTTACGAGCAGTACTTC. V is TRBV4-2 and J is TRBJ2-7; 11 positions agree with TRBD2. The V gene end was trimmed by 0 bases and the J gene end by 4 bases; junction bases not matched to a gene: 8. From germline, CDR1 is LGHNA and CDR2 YNFKEQ. There are 17 residues in the CDR3.

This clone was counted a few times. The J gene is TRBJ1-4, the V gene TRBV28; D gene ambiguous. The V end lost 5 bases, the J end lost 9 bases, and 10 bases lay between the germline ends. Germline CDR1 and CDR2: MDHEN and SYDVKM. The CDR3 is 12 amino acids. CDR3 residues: CASSDPGKKLFF. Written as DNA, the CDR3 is TGTGCCAGCAGTGATCCGGGGAAAAAACTGTTTTTT.